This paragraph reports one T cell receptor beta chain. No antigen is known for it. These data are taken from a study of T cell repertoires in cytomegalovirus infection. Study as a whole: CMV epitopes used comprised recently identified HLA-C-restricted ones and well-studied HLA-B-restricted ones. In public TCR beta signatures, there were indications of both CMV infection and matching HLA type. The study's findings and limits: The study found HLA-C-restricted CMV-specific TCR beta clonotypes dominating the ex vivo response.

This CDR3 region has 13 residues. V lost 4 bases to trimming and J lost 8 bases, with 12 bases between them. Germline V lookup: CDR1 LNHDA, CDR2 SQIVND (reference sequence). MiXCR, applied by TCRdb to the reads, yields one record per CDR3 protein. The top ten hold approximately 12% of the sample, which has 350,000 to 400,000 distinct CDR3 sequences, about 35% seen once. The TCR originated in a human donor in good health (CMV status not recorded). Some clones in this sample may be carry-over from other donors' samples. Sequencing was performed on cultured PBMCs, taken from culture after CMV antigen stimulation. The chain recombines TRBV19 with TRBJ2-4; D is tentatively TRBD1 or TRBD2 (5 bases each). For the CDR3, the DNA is TGTGCCAGTAGTAACCGGGGCCAACACATTCAGTACTTC. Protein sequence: CASSNRGQHIQYF.